The entry below describes one T cell receptor delta chain. Relative to its sample, this clone is large (0.1 to 1%). Its cognate antigen has yet to be identified. Base qualities are not provided; no much larger clone lies one nucleotide away. Different DNA sequences within this sample yield the same CDR3. The data stem from a study of delta chains in infants with herpesvirus infections (dated by TCRdb to 2021 to 2023). In the study overall: The study prospectively followed a Ugandan infant birth cohort from birth to characterize gammadelta T cell responses to primary cytomegalovirus (CMV) infection. The study looked for a public fetal Vdelta1/Vgamma8 gammadelta TCR clonotype in infants infected with CMV after birth. gammadelta TCRs were sequenced from PBMC obtained from about 19 CMV-infected infants (one congenitally infected) and under 10 CMV-uninfected infants for whom sufficient sample was available. Infant blood samples fell into approximate age groups of 1.5, 4, 8 and 12 months. Belgian fetal and cord blood gammadelta TCR data that had been published previously were included solely for comparison and were not produced in this cohort.

CDR1 and CDR2 are drawn from the germline V gene: GEAIGNYY, EKD. The CDR3 contains 18 residues, cysteine and phenylalanine counted. Solely the CDR3 DNA is kept, with 54 bases framed from the first base. V is clipped by 0 bases and J by 0 bases, and the sequence between their germline boundaries is 11 bases long. Pregnant women getting prenatal care were recruited in Kampala, Uganda, and their infants were enrolled; maternal HIV status had to be documented. Home visits to families took place weekly, and collection of infant clinical information, oral swabs and peripheral blood began at 6 weeks of age and was repeated every 4 months after that. Blood was collected in heparin tubes, and PBMC were isolated by Ficoll-Paque density gradient centrifugation and cryopreserved. Broader findings and caveats from the paper: The public clonotype was detected only at the first time point after infection and was not found in uninfected infants or in infants infected after 120 days. The frequency of the public clonotype among Vdelta1 cells appeared to be inversely correlated with age at infection and fell quickly, apparently not lasting beyond roughly two months. The public Vdelta1 clonotype appeared in about 20% of the 18 CMV-infected infants: three infected postnatally before 120 days of age, plus the congenitally infected infant. A small sample size and the lack of race- or environment-matched controls were noted by the authors, because CMV is acquired by nearly all Ugandans before adulthood. The public clonotype might still be present below the detection limit in CMV-uninfected infants.

The library was produced with RT-PCR. To generate TCR cDNA, RNA from PBMC was reverse transcribed using SuperScript II together with primers specific for the gamma chain and the delta chain. cDNA was purified with AMPure XP beads, amplified, and indexed with Illumina adapters using the Nextera XT Index Kit. Sequencing of gammadelta TCR libraries was carried out on an Illumina MiSeq using a V2 300-cycle kit. The original pipeline was this. Using MiXCR v2.1.12, CDR3 sequences were assembled, and reads were mapped onto D, J and V genes obtained from GenBank. VDJtools v1.2.1 was used to carry out repertoire analyses of the CDR3 clonotypes. TCRdb recomputed clones from the public reads with CATT; identical DNA rows were then combined. The V and J calls come from TCRdb's annotation, not from the publication. This sample has 250 to 300 delta-chain clones in its table, and roughly 3% of those were observed once. The leading ten clones occupy approximately 30% of the sample.

The sequencing used peripheral blood, collected at time point 1 of longitudinal follow-up. The V and J genes are TRDV2 and TRDJ3; no D gene call is confident. This receptor was taken from a human donor who was a Ugandan infant, either HIV-exposed or HIV-unexposed (not recorded which). In nucleotides, the sequence is TGTGCCTGTGACACCGCCGGACCCGGCTCCTGGGACACCCGACAGATGTTTTTC. Its translation reads: CACDTAGPGSWDTRQMFF.